This T cell receptor (beta chain) was captured by sequencing in a study of blood T cells in healthy people across ages. Only a few counts were recorded for this clonotype. Then a second PCR, running roughly 6 to 11 cycles, was carried out with a sample-barcoded 5' primer and a J-beta primer mix. TCRdb re-called the 5' RACE reads with MiXCR, one entry per CDR3 protein. The sample records about 1.7 million distinct CDR3 sequences, 28% being singletons. The CDR3 is 11 residues long. Trimming stripped 5 bases from V and 6 bases from J, with 10 bases between. The germline gives CDR1 SQVTM, CDR2 ANQGSEA. The sample taken for sequencing was blood. The chain employs TRBV29-1 and TRBJ1-1; D is unclear. The receptor was isolated from a woman aged 25-40 years in good health. The CDR3 region is CSVQTEAEAFF. CDR3 nucleotide sequence: TGCAGCGTTCAAACGGAGGCTGAAGCTTTCTTT.